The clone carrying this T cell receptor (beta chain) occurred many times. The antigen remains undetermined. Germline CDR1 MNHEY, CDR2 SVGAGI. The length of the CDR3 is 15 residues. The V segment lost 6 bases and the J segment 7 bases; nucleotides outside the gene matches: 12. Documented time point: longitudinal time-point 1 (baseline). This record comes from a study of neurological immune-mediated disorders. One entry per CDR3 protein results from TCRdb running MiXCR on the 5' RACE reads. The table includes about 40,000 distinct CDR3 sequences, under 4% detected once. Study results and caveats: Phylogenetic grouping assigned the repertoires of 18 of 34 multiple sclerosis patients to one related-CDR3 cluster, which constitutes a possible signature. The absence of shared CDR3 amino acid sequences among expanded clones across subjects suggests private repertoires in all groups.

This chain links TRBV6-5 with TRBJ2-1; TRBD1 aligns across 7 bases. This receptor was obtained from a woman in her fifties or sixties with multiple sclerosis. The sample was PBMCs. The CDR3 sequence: CASRRQGWNENEQFF. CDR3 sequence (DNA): TGTGCCAGCAGAAGACAGGGCTGGAACGAGAATGAGCAGTTCTTC.